This T cell receptor (beta chain) emerged from a study of molecular identifiers for immune sequencing clone quantification. Whole-study findings and limits: Spiked Jurkat TCR RNA originating from one cell could reportedly be identified amid about a million naive cells.

This clonotype came up a few times. What it binds is not known. Sorted naive CD8 T cells, 20,000 to 1,000,000, were sequenced from 10%, 30% or 50% RNA. For naive CD8 T cells, sorting used the CD8+CD4-CCR7+CD45RA+ phenotype. TCRdb re-analysed the PCR reads in MiXCR, keeping a single row per CDR3 protein. The table includes hundreds of thousands of distinct CDR3 sequences, 20% detected once. The CDR3 is 15 residues long. Looked up from germline, CDR1 is MDHEN and CDR2 is SYDVKM. J gave up 4 bases and V 8 bases, and 13 bases lay outside the gene matches. The chain uses TRBV28 and TRBJ1-2; 7 bases align to TRBD1. The TCR originated in a human donor in good health. Some libraries in this study had Jurkat cell RNA spiked in. The sample comprised naive CD8+ T cells from blood, with Jurkat cell RNA spiked in. Documented subset: FACS-sorted CD8+CD4-CCR7+CD45RA+ naive T cells. CDR3 region: CASFPQGPTGYGYTF. DNA for the CDR3: TGTGCCAGCTTCCCACAGGGGCCGACTGGCTATGGCTACACCTTC.